The 24 T cell receptor beta chains below were found in one sample sequenced in a study of shared clonotypes between healthy human individuals. The table came from immunoSEQ multiplex PCR; TCRdb's copy has only in-frame clones and leaves some out. The sample shows 550,000 to 600,000 clones, around three quarters of them seen only once. Sequencing used PBMCs. The source is a woman aged 40 to 50 in good health. Some clones in this sample may be carry-over from other donors' samples.

The chain recombines TRBV7-2 with TRBJ1-4, with D uncertain. The germline V and J ends were trimmed by 1 base and 8 bases, with 17 bases remaining between them. Germline-derived CDR1 and CDR2 are SGHTA and FQGNSA. The CDR3 is 16 amino acids. The CDR3 region is CASSLGGGRSGEKLFF. For the CDR3, the DNA is TGTGCCAGCAGCTTAGGAGGTGGTAGGAGCGGGGAAAAACTGTTTTTT.

The CDR3 DNA is TGTGCCGCCGATGTAACAACTAATGAAAAACTGTTTTTT. Translated, it gives CAADVTTNEKLFF. The chain recombines TRBV30 with TRBJ1-4; D is ambiguous. Germline lookup yields CDR1 GTSNPN and CDR2 SVGIG (reference sequence). The CDR3 contains 13 residues. The V end lost 8 bases, the J end lost 0 bases, and 10 bases lay between the germline ends.

This clone has just a few counts. DNA for the CDR3: TGTGCCAGCAGCCAAGTAGGTAGCGGGAGAGGTGAGACCCAGTACTTC. It translates to CASSQVGSGRGETQYF. The chain links TRBV4-2 to TRBJ2-5, with 9 bases fitting TRBD2. Trimming at V came to 1 base and at J to 5 bases, leaving 8 bases not matched to a gene. CDR3 length: 16 residues. CDR1 and CDR2 from the germline V gene are LGHNA and YNFKEQ.

This clone was recorded once. A far larger clone is one nucleotide away, so this likely arose from a read error. Additional DNA sequences in this sample encode the identical CDR3. The chain employs TRBV2 and TRBJ1-2, with D possibly matching TRBD1 (5 bases). CDR1 SNHLY and CDR2 FYNNEI come from the germline V gene. The CDR3 covers 14 residues. Trimming removed 8 bases at V and 6 bases at J, with 19 bases between. CDR3 sequence reads: CASEGFGRSDGYTF. The CDR3 nucleotides are TGTGCCAGCGAGGGGTTTGGCAGGTCCGATGGCTACACCTTC. Combining the CDR3 with reference TRBV2 and TRBJ1-2 gives the whole variable domain EPEVTQTPSHQVTQMGQEVILRCVPISNHLYFYWYRQILGQKVEFLVSFYNNEISEKSEIFDDQFSVERPDGSNFTLKIRSTKLEDSAMYFCASEGFGRSDGYTFGSGTRLTVV.

This clone appeared a few times. This chain uses TRBV18 with TRBJ1-1; TRBD1 might be the D (5 bases). Germline V gene sequence: CDR1 KGHSH, CDR2 LQKENI. V lost 2 bases and J 0 bases, leaving 7 bases between the germline ends. This CDR3 has 14 amino acids. The CDR3 protein is CASSPAGVNTEAFF. The CDR3 nucleotides read TGTGCCAGCTCACCAGCGGGGGTGAACACTGAAGCTTTCTTT.

This sequence joins TRBV29-1 and TRBJ2-7; tentatively, D is TRBD2 (5 bases). The length of the CDR3 is 13 residues. From germline, CDR1 is SQVTM and CDR2 ANQGSEA. Trimming cost V 0 bases and J 5 bases, with 11 bases left between them. The DNA for the CDR3 is TGCAGCGTTGAAGATCCTATGCGGGACGAGCAGTACTTC. Encoded protein: CSVEDPMRDEQYF.

The genes are TRBV28 and TRBJ1-5; D is perhaps TRBD1 (5 bases). Germline CDR1 reads MDHEN; CDR2 reads SYDVKM. The V and J ends lost 6 bases and 0 bases respectively, with 15 bases between them. This CDR3 has 16 amino acids. CDR3 region: CASSFGTDYSNQPQHF. The CDR3 bases are TGTGCCAGCAGCTTCGGGACGGATTATAGCAATCAGCCCCAGCATTTT. The whole variable domain, remainder taken from reference TRBV28 and TRBJ1-5, is DVKVTQSSRYLVKRTGEKVFLECVQDMDHENMFWYRQDPGLGLRLIYFSYDVKMKEKGDIPEGYSVSREKKERFSLILESASTNQTSMYLCASSFGTDYSNQPQHFGDGTRLSIL.

The chain has TRBV7-3 and TRBJ2-1; 10 nucleotides match TRBD2. J gave up 8 bases and V 8 bases, and 12 bases lay outside the gene matches. There are 15 residues in the CDR3. Germline lookup yields CDR1 SGHTA and CDR2 FQGTGA. The CDR3 sequence is CASSEKLAGLYEQFF. The CDR3 DNA follows: TGTGCCAGCTCCGAGAAACTAGCGGGACTGTATGAGCAGTTCTTC. The full variable domain, rest sourced from reference TRBV7-3 and TRBJ2-1, is GAGVSQTPSNKVTEKGKYVELRCDPISGHTALYWYRQSLGQGPEFLIYFQGTGAADDSGLPNDRFFAVRPEGSVSTLKIQRTERGDSAVYLCASSEKLAGLYEQFFGPGTRLTVL.

This chain uses TRBV28 with TRBJ2-5; maybe TRBD1 (6 bases). This CDR3 spans 15 amino acids. V was clipped by 5 bases and J by 4 bases, with 17 bases between them. Germline CDR1 MDHEN, CDR2 SYDVKM. The CDR3 region has the DNA TGTGCCAGCAGTGGGGGCCAAGGGTGGGTAGAGACCCAGTACTTC. Protein sequence: CASSGGQGWVETQYF.

The gene calls are TRBV7-8 and TRBJ2-3; 8 bases match TRBD1. V shed 5 bases and J 1 base; nucleotides not matched to a gene: 5. CDR1 and CDR2 from the germline V gene are SGHVS and FQNEAQ. The CDR3 runs 15 residues. The CDR3 is CASSVRGRRTDTQYF. CDR3 coding DNA: TGTGCCAGCAGCGTCAGGGGGCGTCGCACAGATACGCAGTATTTT.

This clone was observed once. The chain links TRBV28 to TRBJ2-7; TRBD1 matches 11 bases. Germline V lookup: CDR1 MDHEN, CDR2 SYDVKM. The CDR3 spans 14 residues. Germline trimming cut 8 bases from V and 3 bases from J; bases unmatched to any gene: 6. As DNA, the CDR3 is TGTGCCAGCTGGCTGGGGACAGGGGGCTACGAGCAGTACTTC. Translating gives CASWLGTGGYEQYF.

This sequence joins TRBV2 and TRBJ1-4, with 7 positions matching TRBD1. CDR1 is SNHLY, CDR2 FYNNEI, per germline. The CDR3 has 14 amino acids. The junction had 1 base not matched to a gene; V was cut back by 6 bases and J by 0 bases. CDR3 region: CASRGQTTNEKLFF. For the CDR3, the DNA is TGTGCCAGCAGGGGACAGACAACTAATGAAAAACTGTTTTTT.

The chain couples TRBV15 to TRBJ1-6, with D uncertain. The V and J ends lost 0 bases and 7 bases respectively, with 13 bases between them. Germline V gene data show CDR1 as LNHNV and CDR2 as YYDKDF (reference sequence). The CDR3 length is 16 residues. The CDR3 nucleotides are TGTGCCACCAGCAGAGATGATGGGGTCAACAATTCACCCCTCCACTTT. Encoded protein: CATSRDDGVNNSPLHF. The full variable domain, in which reference TRBV15 and TRBJ1-6 provide the parts outside the CDR3, is DAMVIQNPRYQVTQFGKPVTLSCSQTLNHNVMYWYQQKSSQAPKLLFHYYDKDFNNEADTPDNFQSRRPNTSFCFLDIRSPGLGDTAMYLCATSRDDGVNNSPLHFGNGTRLTVT.

This clone appeared many times. This chain joins TRBV25-1 and TRBJ2-7; D may be TRBD1 (5 bases). V lost 2 bases and J 5 bases, leaving 10 bases between the germline ends. This CDR3 has 13 residues. CDR1 and CDR2 from the germline V gene are MGHDK and SYGVNS. CDR3: CASSERVGHEQYF. CDR3 nucleotide sequence: TGTGCCAGCAGTGAAAGGGTGGGGCACGAGCAGTACTTC.

This chain connects TRBV25-1 to TRBJ2-1; TRBD2 matches at 7 bases. The CDR3 totals 13 residues. V shed 4 bases and J 7 bases; nucleotides not matched to a gene: 4. CDR1 is MGHDK, CDR2 SYGVNS, per germline. CDR3 in amino acids: CASSVSGTNEQFF. The CDR3 DNA follows: TGTGCCAGCAGTGTGAGCGGGACGAATGAGCAGTTCTTC. The variable domain in full, completed from reference TRBV25-1 and TRBJ2-1, reads EADIYQTPRYLVIGTGKKITLECSQTMGHDKMYWYQQDPGMELHLIHYSYGVNSTEKGDLSSESTVSRIRTEHFPLTLESARPSHTSQYLCASSVSGTNEQFFGPGTRLTVL.

V gene TRBV28 combines with J gene TRBJ2-2; 8 positions agree with TRBD1. The CDR3 is 18 residues long. The J segment lost 4 bases and the V segment lost 8 bases, leaving 18 bases of the junction unmatched. The V gene's germline CDR1 is MDHEN and CDR2 SYDVKM. CDR3 protein: CASEGVGTGQDITGELFF. The CDR3 region has the DNA TGTGCCAGCGAGGGGGTTGGAACGGGACAGGACATCACCGGGGAGCTGTTTTTT.

The table lists this clone with a count of one. The V and J genes are TRBV10-3 and TRBJ2-1; 9 nucleotides align to TRBD1. This CDR3 has 14 amino acids. J gave up 6 bases and V 7 bases, and 7 bases lay outside the gene matches. The germline CDR1 and CDR2 sequences are ENHRY and SYGVKD. The CDR3 DNA reads as TGTGCCATCAACGACAGGGGGAGGGGCAATGAGCAGTTCTTC. Translating it yields CAINDRGRGNEQFF.

This clone was picked up a small number of times. The CDR3 region has the DNA TGTGCCAGCCAGAACCTAGTCTACGAGCAGTACTTC. Translating it yields CASQNLVYEQYF. The chain links TRBV28 to TRBJ2-7; D call uncertain. The CDR3 covers 12 residues. V dropped 8 bases and J dropped 3 bases, with 11 bases sitting between them. Germline values: CDR1 MDHEN, CDR2 SYDVKM.

This clone was seen only a few times. Other DNA sequences in this specimen translate into the identical CDR3. The CDR3 here is CASSPRTSGPYEQYF. CDR3 nucleotide sequence: TGTGCCAGCAGCCCGCGGACTAGCGGACCATACGAGCAGTACTTC. V and J are TRBV9 and TRBJ2-7, with 10 bases fitting TRBD2. CDR3 length equals 15 residues. The V and J ends lost 4 bases and 4 bases, in that order; junction bases with no gene match: 8. Per the germline V gene, CDR1 is SGDLS and CDR2 is YYNGEE.

In DNA, the CDR3 is TGCGCCAGCAGCCACGGAGGACTAGCGGGCCCCAACCAAGAGACCCAGTACTTC. Translated: CASSHGGLAGPNQETQYF. The V gene is TRBV4-1, the J gene TRBJ2-5; 11 nucleotides match TRBD2. The germline V gene encodes CDR1 MGHRA and CDR2 YSYEKL. The CDR3 loop spans 18 amino acids. Trimming cost V 3 bases and J 0 bases; bases outside gene matches: 9.

The chain joins TRBV23-1 to TRBJ2-4; 10 nucleotides line up with TRBD1. Being an ORF, TRBV23-1 has a function that is uncertain. Unmatched junction bases numbered 18, after V lost 8 bases and J lost 14 bases. This CDR3 is built from 15 residues. This chain's CDR3 is CASVSRGQGPRGEYF. Written as DNA, the CDR3 is TGCGCCAGCGTATCCCGGGGACAGGGGCCGAGGGGGGAGTACTTC.

The J gene is TRBJ2-3, the V gene TRBV9; 7 nucleotides agree with TRBD2. This CDR3 spans 15 amino acids. Germline V gene lookup returns CDR1 SGDLS and CDR2 YYNGEE. V shed 5 bases and J 6 bases; nucleotides not matched to a gene: 12. The CDR3 region has the DNA TGTGCCAGCAGTCCCTTTGGGAGGGCCGCTGATACGCAGTATTTT. It specifies CASSPFGRAADTQYF.

The V call is TRBV29-1, the J call TRBJ1-2, with a tentative D call TRBD1 (6 bases). The CDR3 contains 11 residues. V was clipped by 7 bases and J by 2 bases, with 8 bases between them. Germline loops: CDR1 SQVTM, CDR2 ANQGSEA. The CDR3 DNA reads TGCAGCGCCGGGACAAACTATGGCTACACCTTC. Translated, it gives CSAGTNYGYTF.

This clone was picked up a small number of times. The gene calls are TRBV9 and TRBJ2-2; 14 nucleotides match TRBD2. V was clipped by 2 bases and J by 2 bases; unmatched bases: 8. CDR1 SGDLS and CDR2 YYNGEE come from the germline V gene. CDR3 length equals 19 residues. Here the CDR3 reads CASSVGQGTSGGNTGELFF. For the CDR3, the DNA is TGTGCCAGCAGCGTGGGGCAGGGGACTAGCGGGGGAAACACCGGGGAGCTGTTTTTT.